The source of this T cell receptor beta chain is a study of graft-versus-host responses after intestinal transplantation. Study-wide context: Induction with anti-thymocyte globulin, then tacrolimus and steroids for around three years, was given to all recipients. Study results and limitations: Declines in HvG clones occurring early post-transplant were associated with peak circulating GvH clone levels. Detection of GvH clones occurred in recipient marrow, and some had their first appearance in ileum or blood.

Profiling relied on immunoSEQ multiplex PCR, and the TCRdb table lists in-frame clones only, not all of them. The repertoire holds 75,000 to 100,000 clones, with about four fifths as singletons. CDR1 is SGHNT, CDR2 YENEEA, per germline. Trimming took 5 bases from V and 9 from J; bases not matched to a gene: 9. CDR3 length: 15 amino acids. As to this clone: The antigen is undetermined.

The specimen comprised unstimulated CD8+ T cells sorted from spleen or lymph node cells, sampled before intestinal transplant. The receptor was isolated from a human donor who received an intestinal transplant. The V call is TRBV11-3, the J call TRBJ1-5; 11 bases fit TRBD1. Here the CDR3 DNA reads TGTGCCAGCAGCAACCCGGACAGGGGGCGCCTGCCCCAGCATTTT. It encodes CASSNPDRGRLPQHF.